These 22 T cell receptor beta chains share one sample of origin, sequenced in a study of cytotoxic CD8 clonotypes in ibrutinib-treated CLL. Profiling relied on immunoSEQ multiplex PCR, and the TCRdb table lists in-frame clones only, not all of them. The sample holds under 200,000 clones, roughly 86% seen once. This sample comprised PBMCs, obtained after 12 months of ibrutinib treatment. The receptors come from a human donor with chronic lymphocytic leukemia.

V usage is TRBV28 and J usage is TRBJ1-1; D unclear. This CDR3 has 15 amino acids. Germline-derived CDR1 and CDR2 are MDHEN and SYDVKM. The CDR3 DNA is TGTGGGTCAGCAAAAGGGTTATTGATGAACACTGAAGCTTTCTTT. This codes for CGSAKGLLMNTEAFF.

This clone has a single count. The genes are TRBV6-1 and TRBJ1-4; D remains ambiguous. Germline CDR1 reads MNHNS; CDR2 reads SASEGT. There are 13 residues in the CDR3. Deletions cut 6 bases from V and 5 bases from J, with 10 bases between. CDR3 residues: CASSSTLNEKLFF. The CDR3 coding sequence is TGTGCCAGCAGCTCCACCCTGAATGAAAAACTGTTTTTT.

V and J are TRBV7-9 and TRBJ1-3; no clear D gene. V lost 1 base and J 0 bases, leaving 13 bases between the germline ends. The CDR3 contains 17 residues. The germline V gene encodes CDR1 SEHNR and CDR2 FQNEAQ (reference sequence). The CDR3 region has the DNA TGTGCCAGCAGCTTAGAGGCAGTTCTCAACTCTGGAAACACCATATATTTT. This translates into CASSLEAVLNSGNTIYF.

This clone was observed once. In nucleotides, the CDR3 is TGTGCCAGCAGCCCCGGGACAGGTACAAATCAGCCCCAGCATTTT. Its protein is CASSPGTGTNQPQHF. The chain recombines TRBV27 with TRBJ1-5, with 8 bases lining up with TRBD1. This CDR3 has 15 amino acids. Germline CDR1 is MNHEY and CDR2 is SMNVEV (reference sequence). J gave up 4 bases and V 6 bases, and 8 bases lay outside the gene matches.

The chain uses TRBV4-3 and TRBJ1-1, with D possibly TRBD1 on 5 matching bases. This CDR3 spans 16 amino acids. Looked up from germline, CDR1 is LGHNA and CDR2 is YSLEER. V lost 3 bases, J lost 8 bases, and 22 bases lay in between. The CDR3 region is CASSHGGVRRGAEAFF. In DNA form, the CDR3 reads TGCGCCAGCAGCCATGGGGGGGTGCGGCGAGGGGCAGAAGCTTTCTTT.

In DNA, the CDR3 is TGTGCCAGCAGGAGCGGGGGAAGCTCCTACGAGCAGTACTTC. This codes for CASRSGGSSYEQYF. The V gene is TRBV28, the J gene TRBJ2-7, with TRBD2 matching 8 bases. The CDR3 runs to 14 residues. V was clipped by 6 bases and J by 0 bases; unmatched bases: 4. Germline assignment: CDR1 MDHEN and CDR2 SYDVKM.

This clone was observed a few times. The germline gene is not matched at one end of the junction; a read error may be the cause. This chain connects TRBV5-1 to TRBJ1-6; D unclear. The CDR3 runs 12 residues. Germline CDR1 is SGHRS and CDR2 is YFSETQ. CDR3 nucleotide sequence: TGCGCCAGCAGCTTGGATGTAGGGCAGCTATTCTTT. It codes for CASSLDVGQLFF.

The V gene is TRBV9, the J gene TRBJ2-2; D call uncertain. The ends were cut back, 0 bases at V and 5 bases at J, with 11 bases in the middle. This CDR3 has 15 amino acids. Per the germline V gene, CDR1 is SGDLS and CDR2 is YYNGEE. Here the CDR3 DNA reads TGTGCCAGCAGCGTAGCTCCTACAGCGACCGGGGAGCTGTTTTTT. It encodes CASSVAPTATGELFF.

This clone has just one count. J is TRBJ2-7 and V is TRBV27; D is possibly TRBD2 (7 bases). This CDR3 comprises 14 residues. The germline gives CDR1 MNHEY, CDR2 SMNVEV (reference sequence). V was clipped by 4 bases and J by 4 bases, with 14 bases between them. The CDR3 region is CASSSRGGLYEQYF. The CDR3 DNA reads TGTGCCAGCAGTTCTCGCGGGGGCTTATACGAGCAGTACTTC.

This rearrangement joins TRBV5-4 to TRBJ2-1; 8 bases are shared with TRBD1. This CDR3 has 14 amino acids. CDR1 and CDR2 (germline): SGHNT, YYREEE (reference sequence). V lost 7 bases, J lost 1 base, and 4 bases stayed unmatched. CDR3 sequence (DNA): TGTGCCAGCGGAGGACAGGGTTCCTACAATGAGCAGTTCTTC. The encoded protein is CASGGQGSYNEQFF.

The V gene is TRBV12-2, the J gene TRBJ1-4. TRBV12-2 is described as a pseudogene. The CDR3 spans 15 residues. Written as DNA, the CDR3 is TGTGCAAGTCGCATAGCTTCCGGGCATAATGAAAAACTGTTTTTT. Translation gives CASRIASGHNEKLFF.

The chain employs TRBV27 and TRBJ1-1, with D tentatively TRBD1 (5 bases). The V end was cut by 5 bases, the J end by 8 bases, with 18 bases between. CDR1 is MNHEY, CDR2 SMNVEV, per germline (reference sequence). The CDR3 spans 14 residues. This chain's CDR3 is CASSHPGTGGEAFF. CDR3 coding DNA: TGTGCCAGCAGTCACCCCGGGACTGGGGGGGAAGCTTTCTTT.

This clone was seen just once. The V call is TRBV5-8, the J call TRBJ2-2, with D possibly being TRBD2 (6 bases). Trimming took off 4 bases at V and 1 base at J, with 14 bases between the two ends. Germline values: CDR1 SGHTS, CDR2 YDEGEE. The length of the CDR3 is 16 residues. The CDR3 loop is CASSPRGVRNTGELFF. The CDR3, as DNA: TGTGCCAGCAGCCCGCGGGGTGTACGGAACACCGGGGAGCTGTTTTTT.

This chain uses TRBV5-1 with TRBJ2-2; weak D call: TRBD1 (5 bases). Germline V lookup: CDR1 SGHRS, CDR2 YFSETQ. With 0 bases removed from V and 1 base from J, the gap between germline ends came to 7 bases. This CDR3 is built from 15 residues. As DNA, the CDR3 is TGCGCCAGCAGCTTGGGACAGATGAACACCGGGGAGCTGTTTTTT. The encoded protein is CASSLGQMNTGELFF. Combining the CDR3 with reference TRBV5-1 and TRBJ2-2 gives the whole variable domain KAGVTQTPRYLIKTRGQQVTLSCSPISGHRSVSWYQQTPGQGLQFLFEYFSETQRNKGNFPGRFSGRQFSNSRSEMNVSTLELGDSALYLCASSLGQMNTGELFFGEGSRLTVL.

V is TRBV19 and J is TRBJ2-7; a possible D gene is TRBD2 (5 bases). V lost 5 bases and J 1 base, leaving 12 bases between the germline ends. The CDR3 consists of 14 residues. Per the germline V gene, CDR1 is LNHDA and CDR2 is SQIVND (reference sequence). CDR3: CASSFHRGSYEQYF. CDR3 nucleotides: TGTGCCAGTAGTTTTCACCGGGGTTCCTACGAGCAGTACTTC.

J is TRBJ2-7 and V is TRBV10-3; possible D gene TRBD1, 6 bases. Trimming stripped 2 bases from V and 3 bases from J, with 14 bases between. The germline V gene encodes CDR1 ENHRY and CDR2 SYGVKD. The CDR3 contains 15 residues. For the CDR3, the DNA is TGTGCCATCAGTGAGGGGCCGGGACATATCTACGAGCAGTACTTC. This codes for CAISEGPGHIYEQYF.

Only one count was recorded for this clone. The genes are TRBV11-1 and TRBJ2-1; D possibly corresponds to TRBD2 (7 bases). This CDR3 has 19 amino acids. Germline lookup yields CDR1 SGHAT and CDR2 FQDESV (reference sequence). V lost 5 bases and J 1 base, leaving 24 bases between the germline ends. The DNA for the CDR3 is TGTGCCAGCAGCCCCCTCTTAGCGTCGGGGGGCGCGTCCTACAATGAGCAGTTCTTC. Protein sequence: CASSPLLASGGASYNEQFF.

This chain connects TRBV28 to TRBJ1-1; 9 nucleotides align to TRBD1. V lost 4 bases to trimming and J lost 6 bases; unmatched junction nucleotides: 6. The CDR3 length is 14 residues. CDR1 and CDR2 (germline): MDHEN, SYDVKM. The CDR3 loop reads CASSSPGTGPEAFF. The CDR3, as DNA: TGTGCCAGCAGTTCACCCGGGACAGGGCCTGAAGCTTTCTTT. Together with reference TRBV28 and TRBJ1-1, the CDR3 gives the full variable domain: DVKVTQSSRYLVKRTGEKVFLECVQDMDHENMFWYRQDPGLGLRLIYFSYDVKMKEKGDIPEGYSVSREKKERFSLILESASTNQTSMYLCASSSPGTGPEAFFGQGTRLTVV.

The chain joins TRBV27 to TRBJ1-2; D is perhaps TRBD1 (6 bases). V lost 5 bases and J lost 4, with 17 bases in between. From germline, CDR1 is MNHEY and CDR2 SMNVEV (reference sequence). The CDR3 is 15 amino acids. The CDR3 bases are TGTGCCAGCAGTCCTGCAGGGGTGGTGGGCTATGGCTACACCTTC. This sequence encodes CASSPAGVVGYGYTF.

This sequence joins TRBV2 and TRBJ1-2, with 11 nucleotides matching TRBD1. Germline V gene data show CDR1 as SNHLY and CDR2 as FYNNEI. V was clipped by 8 bases and J by 5 bases; unmatched bases: 4. The CDR3 totals 13 residues. In nucleotides, the CDR3 is TGTGCCAGCTCGGGACAGGGGGATTATGGCTACACCTTC. The encoded protein is CASSGQGDYGYTF.

V and J are TRBV7-2 and TRBJ1-3; D is unresolved. The CDR3 covers 14 residues. Germline V gene lookup returns CDR1 SGHTA and CDR2 FQGNSA. The V and J ends lost 5 bases and 3 bases respectively, with 11 bases between them. The CDR3 here is CASSPRVDGNTIYF. The CDR3 DNA is TGTGCCAGCAGCCCGCGGGTAGATGGAAACACCATATATTTT.

The V call is TRBV4-1, the J call TRBJ2-3; TRBD1 matches 8 bases. Per the germline V gene, CDR1 is MGHRA and CDR2 is YSYEKL. The CDR3 runs 17 residues. V lost 1 base to trimming and J lost 4 bases; unmatched junction nucleotides: 10. This CDR3 reads CASSQGYRGRGADTQYF. CDR3 DNA: TGCGCCAGCAGCCAAGGATACAGGGGGAGAGGAGCAGATACGCAGTATTTT.